The 6 T cell receptor delta chains listed next were all sequenced from one sample in a study of gamma-delta chains in newborns, infants, children. TCRdb processed the reads again with the CATT caller. The sample holds roughly 7,900 delta-chain clones, 1.6% seen once. The sample was blood. These receptors came from a child who was a newborn, infant or young child, either healthy, febrile or measles-vaccinated (not recorded which).

With respect to this clone: A read error may be the cause here, since a much bigger clone is one base away. The chain is built from TRDV1 and TRDJ2, with 11 positions matching TRDD3. This CDR3 comprises 21 residues. V was pared by 3 bases and J by 2 bases, with 17 bases of the junction left unmatched. Germline values: CDR1 TSWWSYY, CDR2 QGS. The CDR3 loop is CALGEQPVWWGIRPLTAQLFF. CDR3 bases: TGTGCTCTTGGGGAGCAACCCGTGTGGTGGGGGATACGCCCCTTGACAGCACAACTCTTCTTT.

This clone was counted a few times. Translating this DNA gives a protein that differs at residue 14 from the TCRdb one, which belongs to a much larger clone; a read error is likely, and the protein shown is this translation. The genes are TRDV3 and TRDJ1, with D maybe TRDD3 (5 bases). This CDR3 is built from 15 residues. Germline V CDR1 and CDR2: TVYSNPD, GDNSRS (reference sequence). For the CDR3, the DNA is TGTGCCTTTAGGTACAGACTCGATTCTCAGGATAAACTCACCTTT. Its translation: CAFRYRLDSQDKLTF.

This clone was seen a handful of times. This rearrangement joins TRDV1 to TRDJ2, with D perhaps being TRDD2 or TRDD3 (7 bases each). With 5 bases removed from V and 0 bases from J, the gap between germline ends came to 28 bases. The CDR3 runs 21 residues. CDR1 and CDR2 (germline): TSWWSYY, QGS. CDR3 in amino acids: CALGILFLSIWGGALTAQLFF. The CDR3 bases are TGTGCTCTTGGGATTCTCTTCCTATCTATCTGGGGGGGCGCTTTGACAGCACAACTCTTCTTT.

About this clone itself: This same CDR3 is encoded by further DNA sequences in the sample. The chain joins TRDV2 to TRDJ1; D may correspond to TRDD2 or TRDD3 (7 bases each). Germline assignment: CDR1 GEAIGNYY and CDR2 EKD. Trimming shortened V by 0 bases and J by 1 base, and 17 bases separated the two germline ends. The CDR3 is made up of 17 amino acids. In DNA, the CDR3 is TGTGCCTGTGACACCTTTCCTACTGGGGACTTCACCGATAAACTCATCTTT. This gives the protein CACDTFPTGDFTDKLIF.

A few counts support this clone. Just one base apart from a much larger clone, this may be a read error. Other DNA variants within this sample encode the same CDR3. The chain has TRDV1 and TRDJ1; weak D call: TRDD3 (5 bases). This CDR3 region has 15 residues. V was shortened by 1 base and J by 8 bases, with 17 bases between the two germline ends. Looked up from germline, CDR1 is TSWWSYY and CDR2 is QGS. The CDR3 region has the DNA TGTGCTCTTGGGGAACCCTTTACCCTGGGAACGAAACTCATCTTT. Its protein is CALGEPFTLGTKLIF.

As regards this clone: Mismatch with germline at one junction end may stem from a read error. J is TRDJ3 and V is TRDV1; 12 nucleotides agree with TRDD3. The CDR3 is 19 residues long. The V gene's germline CDR1 is TSWWSYY and CDR2 QGS. Here the CDR3 DNA reads TGTGCCCTTGGGGAAACTGGGGGATACCCCGGCTGGGACACCCGACAGATGTTTTTC. Translation gives CALGETGGYPGWDTRQMFF.